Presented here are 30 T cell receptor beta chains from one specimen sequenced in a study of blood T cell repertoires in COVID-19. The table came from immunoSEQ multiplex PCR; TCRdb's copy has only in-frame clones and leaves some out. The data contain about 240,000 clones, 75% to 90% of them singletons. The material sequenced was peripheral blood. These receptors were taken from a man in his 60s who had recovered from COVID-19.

The CDR3 sequence: CASSFRLAGLLYEQYF. CDR3 DNA sequence: TGTGCCAGCAGCTTCCGACTAGCGGGGCTGCTATACGAGCAGTACTTC. This chain joins TRBV7-9 and TRBJ2-7; 11 bases map to TRBD2. Germline trimming cut 3 bases from V and 4 bases from J; bases unmatched to any gene: 8. This CDR3 is built from 16 residues. Germline V gene sequence: CDR1 SEHNR, CDR2 FQNEAQ (reference sequence). Full variable domain (missing parts from reference TRBV7-9 and TRBJ2-7): DTGVSQNPRHKITKRGQNVTFRCDPISEHNRLYWYRQTLGQGPEFLTYFQNEAQLEKSRLLSDRFSAERPKGSFSTLEIQRTEQGDSAMYLCASSFRLAGLLYEQYFGPGTRLTVT.

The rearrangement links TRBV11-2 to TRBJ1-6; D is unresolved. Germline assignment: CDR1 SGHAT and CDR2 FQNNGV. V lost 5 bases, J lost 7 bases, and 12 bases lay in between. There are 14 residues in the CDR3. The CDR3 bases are TGTGCCAGCAGCCCTGCGGGTGGGAATTCACCCCTCCACTTT. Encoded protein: CASSPAGGNSPLHF. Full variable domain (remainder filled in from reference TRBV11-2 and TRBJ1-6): EAGVAQSPRYKIIEKRQSVAFWCNPISGHATLYWYQQILGQGPKLLIQFQNNGVVDDSQLPKDRFSAERLKGVDSTLKIQPAKLEDSAVYLCASSPAGGNSPLHFGNGTRLTVT.

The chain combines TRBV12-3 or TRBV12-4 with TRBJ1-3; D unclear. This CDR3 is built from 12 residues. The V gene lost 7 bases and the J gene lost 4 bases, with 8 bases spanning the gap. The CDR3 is CASNSFGNTIYF. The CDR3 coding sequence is TGTGCCAGCAATTCCTTCGGAAACACCATATATTTT.

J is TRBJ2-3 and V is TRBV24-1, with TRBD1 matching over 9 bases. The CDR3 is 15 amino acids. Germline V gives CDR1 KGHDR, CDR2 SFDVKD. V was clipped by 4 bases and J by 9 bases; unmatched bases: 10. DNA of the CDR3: TGTGCCACCAGTGACTTACAGGGGGCCAGAAAAACGCAGTATTTT. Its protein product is CATSDLQGARKTQYF.

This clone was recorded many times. The chain's CDR3 is CASSLQGSGNTIYF. The CDR3 nucleotides are TGTGCCAGCAGCCTTCAGGGGTCTGGAAACACCATATATTTT. The rearrangement links TRBV14 to TRBJ1-3; tentative D call: TRBD1 (6 bases). Germline V gene data show CDR1 as SGHDN and CDR2 as FVKESK. This CDR3 has 14 amino acids. V was shortened by 4 bases and J by 1 base, with 8 bases between the two germline ends.

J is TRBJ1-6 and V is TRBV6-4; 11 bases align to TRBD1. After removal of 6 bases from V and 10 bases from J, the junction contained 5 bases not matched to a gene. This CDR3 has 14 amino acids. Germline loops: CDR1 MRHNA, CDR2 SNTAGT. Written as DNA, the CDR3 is TGTGCCAGCAGCCAGGACAGGGGGCTGTCACCCCTCCACTTT. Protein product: CASSQDRGLSPLHF.

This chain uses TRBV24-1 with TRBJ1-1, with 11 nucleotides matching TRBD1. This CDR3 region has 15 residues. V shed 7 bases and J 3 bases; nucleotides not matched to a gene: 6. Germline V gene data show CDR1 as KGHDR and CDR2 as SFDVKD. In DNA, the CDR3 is TGTGCCACCAGGACGGACAGGGGGCTAGACACTGAAGCTTTCTTT. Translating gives CATRTDRGLDTEAFF.

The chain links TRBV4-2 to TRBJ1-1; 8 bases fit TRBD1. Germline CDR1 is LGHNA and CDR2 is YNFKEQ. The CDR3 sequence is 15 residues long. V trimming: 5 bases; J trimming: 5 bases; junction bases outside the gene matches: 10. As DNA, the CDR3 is TGTGCCAGCAGCATAGGACAGGGAAAGGGAACTGAAGCTTTCTTT. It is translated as CASSIGQGKGTEAFF.

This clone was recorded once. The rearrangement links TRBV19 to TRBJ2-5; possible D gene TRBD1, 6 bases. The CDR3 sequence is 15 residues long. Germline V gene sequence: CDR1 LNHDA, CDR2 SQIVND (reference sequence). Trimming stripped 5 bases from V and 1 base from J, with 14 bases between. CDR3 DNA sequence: TGTGCCAGTAGTTCACGGACAGACCCCCAAGAGACCCAGTACTTC. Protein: CASSSRTDPQETQYF.

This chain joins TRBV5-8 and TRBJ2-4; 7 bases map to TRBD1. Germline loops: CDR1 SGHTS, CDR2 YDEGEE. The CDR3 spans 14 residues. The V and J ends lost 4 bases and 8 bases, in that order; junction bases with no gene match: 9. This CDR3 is CASSLGGYGDIQYF. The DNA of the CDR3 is TGTGCCAGCAGCCTAGGGGGCTATGGGGACATTCAGTACTTC.

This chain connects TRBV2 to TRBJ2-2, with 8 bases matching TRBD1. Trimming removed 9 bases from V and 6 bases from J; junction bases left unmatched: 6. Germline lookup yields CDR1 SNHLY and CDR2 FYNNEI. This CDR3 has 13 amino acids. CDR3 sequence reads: CASGQGGAGELFF. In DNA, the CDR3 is TGTGCCAGTGGACAGGGTGGGGCCGGGGAGCTGTTTTTT.

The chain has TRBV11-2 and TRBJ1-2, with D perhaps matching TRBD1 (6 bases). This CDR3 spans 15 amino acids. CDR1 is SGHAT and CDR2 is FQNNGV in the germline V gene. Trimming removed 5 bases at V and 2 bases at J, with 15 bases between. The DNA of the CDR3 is TGTGCCAGCAGCAAAAGGACAGCAGACAACTATGGCTACACCTTC. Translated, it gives CASSKRTADNYGYTF.

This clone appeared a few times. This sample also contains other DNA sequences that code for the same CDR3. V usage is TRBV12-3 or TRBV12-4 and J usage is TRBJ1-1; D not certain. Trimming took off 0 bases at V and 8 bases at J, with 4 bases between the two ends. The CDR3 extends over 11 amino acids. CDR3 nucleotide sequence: TGTGCCAGCAGTTTAGCACGGGAAGCTTTCTTT. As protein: CASSLAREAFF.

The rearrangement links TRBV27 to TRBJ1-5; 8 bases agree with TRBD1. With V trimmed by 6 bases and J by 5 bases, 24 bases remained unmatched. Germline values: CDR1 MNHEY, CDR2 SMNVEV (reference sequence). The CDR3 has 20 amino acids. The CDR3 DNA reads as TGTGCCAGCAGGGCCTTTGCCTTCGGGGTTTTTGACAGGGGTTATCAGCCCCAGCATTTT. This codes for CASRAFAFGVFDRGYQPQHF.

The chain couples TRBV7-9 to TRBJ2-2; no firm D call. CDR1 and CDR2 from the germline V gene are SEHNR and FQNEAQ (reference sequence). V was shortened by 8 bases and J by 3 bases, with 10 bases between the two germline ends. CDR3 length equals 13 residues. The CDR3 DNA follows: TGTGCCAGCCCCCTACCGGACACCGGGGAGCTGTTTTTT. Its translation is CASPLPDTGELFF. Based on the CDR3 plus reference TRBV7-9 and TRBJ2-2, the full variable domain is DTGVSQNPRHKITKRGQNVTFRCDPISEHNRLYWYRQTLGQGPEFLTYFQNEAQLEKSRLLSDRFSAERPKGSFSTLEIQRTEQGDSAMYLCASPLPDTGELFFGEGSRLTVL.

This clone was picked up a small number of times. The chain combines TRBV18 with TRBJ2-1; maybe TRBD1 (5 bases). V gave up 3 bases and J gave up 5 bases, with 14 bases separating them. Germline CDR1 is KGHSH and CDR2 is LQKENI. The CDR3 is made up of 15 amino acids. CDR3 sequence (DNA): TGTGCCAGCTCACCCCTCGACGACAGTAACAATGAGCAGTTCTTC. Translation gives CASSPLDDSNNEQFF.

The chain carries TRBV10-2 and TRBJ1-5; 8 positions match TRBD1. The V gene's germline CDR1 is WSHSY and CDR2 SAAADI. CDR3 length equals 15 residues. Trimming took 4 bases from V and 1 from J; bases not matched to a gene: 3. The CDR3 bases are TGCGCCAGCAGTGCCCAGGGGGCGAGCAATCAGCCCCAGCATTTT. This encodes CASSAQGASNQPQHF.

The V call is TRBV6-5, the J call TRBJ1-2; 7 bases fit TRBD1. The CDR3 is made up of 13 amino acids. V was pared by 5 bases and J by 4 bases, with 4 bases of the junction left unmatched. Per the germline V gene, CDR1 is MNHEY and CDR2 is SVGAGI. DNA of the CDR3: TGTGCCAGCAGTCGGGACAGCCGCTATGGCTACACCTTC. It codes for CASSRDSRYGYTF.

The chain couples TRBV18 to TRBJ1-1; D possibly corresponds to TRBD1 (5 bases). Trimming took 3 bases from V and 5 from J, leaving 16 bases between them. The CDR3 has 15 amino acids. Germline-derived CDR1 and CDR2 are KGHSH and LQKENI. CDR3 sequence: CASSPMGLTGTEAFF. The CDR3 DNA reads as TGTGCCAGCTCACCCATGGGACTGACGGGGACTGAAGCTTTCTTT.

The CDR3 reads CSARYGGEYF. The CDR3 nucleotides read TGCAGTGCTAGATACGGGGGGGAGTACTTC. The V gene is TRBV20-1, the J gene TRBJ2-5; 8 nucleotides match TRBD2. Germline V gives CDR1 DFQATT, CDR2 SNEGSKA (reference sequence). V lost 2 bases and J lost 12; bases outside the gene matches: 2. This CDR3 is built from 10 residues.

The CDR3 DNA sequence: TGTGCCAGCAGTTACTCGAGACAGAACAATGAGCAGTTCTTC. This translates into CASSYSRQNNEQFF. The chain couples TRBV6-6 to TRBJ2-1, with D possibly TRBD1 on 5 matching bases. Trimming pared 0 bases from V and 5 bases from J, leaving 8 bases between. Germline loops: CDR1 MNHNY, CDR2 SVGAGI (reference sequence). This CDR3 spans 14 amino acids.

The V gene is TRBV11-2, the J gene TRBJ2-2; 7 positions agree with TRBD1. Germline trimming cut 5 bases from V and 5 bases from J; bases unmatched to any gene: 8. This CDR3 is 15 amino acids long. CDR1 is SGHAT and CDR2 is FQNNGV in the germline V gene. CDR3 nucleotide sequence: TGTGCCAGCAGCCACAGGGGATTCTCAACCGGGGAGCTGTTTTTT. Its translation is CASSHRGFSTGELFF.

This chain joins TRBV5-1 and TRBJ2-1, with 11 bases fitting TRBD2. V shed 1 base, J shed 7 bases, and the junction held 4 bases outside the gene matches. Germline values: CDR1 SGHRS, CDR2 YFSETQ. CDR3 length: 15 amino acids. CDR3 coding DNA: TGCGCCAGCAGCTTGTGGTCTAGCGGGGGGAATGAGCAGTTCTTC. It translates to CASSLWSSGGNEQFF.

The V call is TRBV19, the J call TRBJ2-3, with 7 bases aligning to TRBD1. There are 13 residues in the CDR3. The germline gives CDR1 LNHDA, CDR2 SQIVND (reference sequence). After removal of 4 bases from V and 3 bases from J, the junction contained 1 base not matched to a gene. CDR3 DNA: TGTGCCAGTAGTAGGGGACAGACAGATACGCAGTATTTT. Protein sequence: CASSRGQTDTQYF.

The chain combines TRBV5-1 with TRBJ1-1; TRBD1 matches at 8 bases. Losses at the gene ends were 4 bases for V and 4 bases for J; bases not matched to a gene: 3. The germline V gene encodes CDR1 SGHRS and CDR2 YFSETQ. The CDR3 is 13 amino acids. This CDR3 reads CASSRTGTTEAFF. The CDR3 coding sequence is TGCGCCAGCAGCCGGACAGGGACCACTGAAGCTTTCTTT. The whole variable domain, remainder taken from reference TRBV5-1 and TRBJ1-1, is KAGVTQTPRYLIKTRGQQVTLSCSPISGHRSVSWYQQTPGQGLQFLFEYFSETQRNKGNFPGRFSGRQFSNSRSEMNVSTLELGDSALYLCASSRTGTTEAFFGQGTRLTVV.

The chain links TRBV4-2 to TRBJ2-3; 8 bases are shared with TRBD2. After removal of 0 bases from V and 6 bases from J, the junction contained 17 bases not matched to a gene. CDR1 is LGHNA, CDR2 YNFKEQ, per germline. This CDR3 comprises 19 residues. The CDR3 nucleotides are TGTGCCAGCAGCCAAGAACCCAATTTGGTAGCGGGGCCTTCGGATACGCAGTATTTT. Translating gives CASSQEPNLVAGPSDTQYF.

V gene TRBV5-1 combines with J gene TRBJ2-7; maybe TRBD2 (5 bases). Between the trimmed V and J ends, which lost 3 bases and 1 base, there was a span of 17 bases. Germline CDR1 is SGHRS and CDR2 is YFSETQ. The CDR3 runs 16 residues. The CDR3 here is CASSYGLLLGSYEQYF. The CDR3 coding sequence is TGCGCCAGCAGCTATGGACTGCTTCTCGGATCCTACGAGCAGTACTTC.

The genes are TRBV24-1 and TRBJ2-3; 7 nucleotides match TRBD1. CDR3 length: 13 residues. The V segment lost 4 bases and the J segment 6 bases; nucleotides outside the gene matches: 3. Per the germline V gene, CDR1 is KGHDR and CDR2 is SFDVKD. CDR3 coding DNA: TGTGCCACCAGTGACGGACAGGCGGATACGCAGTATTTT. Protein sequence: CATSDGQADTQYF.

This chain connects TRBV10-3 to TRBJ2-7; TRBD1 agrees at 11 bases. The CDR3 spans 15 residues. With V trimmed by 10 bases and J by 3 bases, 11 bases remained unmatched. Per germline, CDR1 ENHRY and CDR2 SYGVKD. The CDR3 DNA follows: TGTGCCACTCATCCGGGACAGGGGGTAGTCTACGAGCAGTACTTC. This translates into CATHPGQGVVYEQYF.

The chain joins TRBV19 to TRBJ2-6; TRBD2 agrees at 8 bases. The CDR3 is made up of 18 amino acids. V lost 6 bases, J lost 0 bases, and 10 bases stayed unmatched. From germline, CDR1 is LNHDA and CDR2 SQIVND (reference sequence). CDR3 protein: CASRPTERGNSGANVLTF. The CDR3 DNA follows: TGTGCCAGTAGACCGACGGAGCGGGGGAACTCTGGGGCCAACGTCCTGACTTTC.